Following are 24 T cell receptor beta chains from one sample sequenced in a study of T cell responses to AZD1222 COVID-19 vaccine. Generated by immunoSEQ multiplex PCR, the TCRdb table keeps only in-frame clones and is missing some. Seen here are approximately 100,000 clones, more than 75% observed once, and the top ten hold approximately 3.3%. The sequences come from peripheral blood, collected on day 0 of AZD1222 vaccination. Receptors originate from an adult in good health.

The gene calls are TRBV30 and TRBJ2-1; D is perhaps TRBD2 (5 bases). Looked up from germline, CDR1 is GTSNPN and CDR2 is SVGIG (reference sequence). The CDR3 is 13 residues long. With 4 bases removed from V and 3 bases from J, the gap between germline ends came to 10 bases. CDR3: CAWNDGVYNEQFF. The CDR3 DNA sequence: TGTGCCTGGAATGACGGGGTCTACAATGAGCAGTTCTTC. Based on the CDR3 plus reference TRBV30 and TRBJ2-1, the full variable domain is SQTIHQWPATLVQPVGSPLSLECTVEGTSNPNLYWYRQAAGRGLQLLFYSVGIGQISSEVPQNLSASRPQDRQFILSSKKLLLSDSGFYLCAWNDGVYNEQFFGPGTRLTVL.

This chain connects TRBV5-5 to TRBJ2-3, with D perhaps matching TRBD2 (6 bases). Germline loops: CDR1 SGHKS, CDR2 YYEKEE (reference sequence). Trimming cost V 0 bases and J 0 bases, with 8 bases left between them. The CDR3 is 15 amino acids. The CDR3 protein is CASSLALASTDTQYF. For the CDR3, the DNA is TGTGCCAGCAGCTTGGCGCTAGCGAGCACAGATACGCAGTATTTT. Filled out from reference TRBV5-5 and TRBJ2-3, the complete variable domain reads DAGVTQSPTHLIKTRGQQVTLRCSPISGHKSVSWYQQVLGQGPQFIFQYYEKEERGRGNFPDRFSARQFPNYSSELNVNALLLGDSALYLCASSLALASTDTQYFGPGTRLTVL.

The genes are TRBV6-5 and TRBJ2-7; D is undetermined. The germline V and J ends were trimmed by 0 bases and 1 base, with 7 bases remaining between them. The germline gives CDR1 MNHEY, CDR2 SVGAGI. CDR3 length: 14 residues. The CDR3 reads CASSYSRSSYEQYF. Here the CDR3 DNA reads TGTGCCAGCAGTTACTCACGGTCGTCCTACGAGCAGTACTTC.

The chain joins TRBV29-1 to TRBJ2-1, with TRBD2 matching 13 bases. V lost 3 bases to trimming and J lost 0 bases; unmatched junction nucleotides: 5. CDR3 length: 17 amino acids. Germline V gene lookup returns CDR1 SQVTM and CDR2 ANQGSEA. The CDR3 nucleotides read TGCAGCGTTGATGGACTAGCGGGGGCGTACTCCTACAATGAGCAGTTCTTC. This sequence encodes CSVDGLAGAYSYNEQFF.

CDR3 DNA sequence: TGTGCCACCAGCAGAGATCGTCGGGGTGGCTACACCTTC. Its translation is CATSRDRRGGYTF. The chain uses TRBV15 and TRBJ1-2; D is unclear. The V and J ends lost 0 bases and 7 bases respectively, with 9 bases between them. This CDR3 is 13 amino acids long. Germline V gives CDR1 LNHNV, CDR2 YYDKDF (reference sequence).

The chain links TRBV21-1 to TRBJ2-7; TRBD1 is taken as the D call from the table, unchecked against the DNA. TRBV21-1 is classified as a pseudogene. There are 14 residues in the CDR3. Here the CDR3 reads CASSRTGLSYEQYF. The CDR3 region has the DNA TGTGCCAGCAGCAGGACAGGACTTTCCTACGAGCAGTACTTC.

The chain combines TRBV3-1 (or the pseudogene TRBV3-2) with TRBJ1-4; D is perhaps TRBD1 (5 bases). The ends were cut back, 4 bases at V and 4 bases at J, with 13 bases in the middle. This CDR3 spans 15 amino acids. Germline V gene data show CDR1 as LGHDT and CDR2 as YNNKEL (reference sequence). CDR3 sequence reads: CASSRGDGVNEKLFF. CDR3 sequence (DNA): TGTGCCAGCAGCCGAGGGGACGGAGTTAATGAAAAACTGTTTTTT.

This rearrangement joins TRBV5-1 to TRBJ1-3; D is ambiguous. The germline CDR1 and CDR2 sequences are SGHRS and YFSETQ. The CDR3 totals 13 residues. V was cut by 5 bases and J by 9 bases, with 15 bases left in between. CDR3 sequence (DNA): TGCGCCAGCAGTAGGTGGCAGGAGAGCACCATATATTTT. This gives the protein CASSRWQESTIYF.

CDR3 in amino acids: CASSFSGNTEAFF. The DNA for the CDR3 is TGTGCCAGCAGCTTCTCCGGGAACACTGAAGCTTTCTTT. The genes are TRBV7-9 and TRBJ1-1, with D hard to call. The CDR3 consists of 13 residues. Trimming left V 3 bases short and J 1 base short, with 6 bases between. Per the germline V gene, CDR1 is SEHNR and CDR2 is FQNEAQ (reference sequence).

The V gene is TRBV19, the J gene TRBJ1-2, with D tentatively TRBD1 (5 bases). CDR3 length equals 15 residues. Germline values: CDR1 LNHDA, CDR2 SQIVND (reference sequence). V gave up 7 bases and J gave up 2 bases, with 17 bases separating them. In DNA form, the CDR3 reads TGTGCCAGTATCACCTCTGGGACGTTAAACTATGGCTACACCTTC. Encoded protein: CASITSGTLNYGYTF. The variable domain in full, with the rest retrieved from reference TRBV19 and TRBJ1-2, is DGGITQSPKYLFRKEGQNVTLSCEQNLNHDAMYWYRQDPGQGLRLIYYSQIVNDFQKGDIAEGYSVSREKKESFPLTVTSAQKNPTAFYLCASITSGTLNYGYTFGSGTRLTVV.

V usage is TRBV7-9 and J usage is TRBJ2-3; the D call may be TRBD1 or TRBD2 (5 bases each). The V gene's germline CDR1 is SEHNR and CDR2 FQNEAQ (reference sequence). This CDR3 spans 14 amino acids. V was cut by 3 bases and J by 4 bases, with 11 bases left in between. The CDR3 bases are TGTGCCAGCAGCTTGGGACCAAACGCAGATACGCAGTATTTT. It encodes CASSLGPNADTQYF.

V usage is TRBV7-3 and J usage is TRBJ2-3; 9 bases are a match to TRBD2. Germline trimming cut 4 bases from V and 2 bases from J; bases unmatched to any gene: 7. The CDR3 extends over 16 amino acids. Germline CDR1 SGHTA, CDR2 FQGTGA. The CDR3 loop reads CASSYTGTSLTDTQYF. In DNA, the CDR3 is TGTGCCAGCAGCTACACCGGGACTAGCCTCACAGATACGCAGTATTTT.

The J gene is TRBJ1-3, the V gene TRBV19, with 7 bases that match TRBD1. This CDR3 region has 11 residues. The ends lost 6 bases at V and 10 bases at J; junction bases unmatched: 3. Germline V gives CDR1 LNHDA, CDR2 SQIVND (reference sequence). CDR3 sequence reads: CASRTGKTIYF. The CDR3 DNA is TGTGCCAGTAGGACAGGGAAGACCATATATTTT.

The chain couples TRBV7-2 to TRBJ1-2, with 7 bases identical to TRBD1. V lost 5 bases, J lost 6 bases, and 9 bases stayed unmatched. Germline loops: CDR1 SGHTA, CDR2 FQGNSA. The CDR3 runs to 14 residues. In nucleotides, the CDR3 is TGTGCCAGCAGCCTGCAGACAGGGTTCGATGGCTACACCTTC. As protein: CASSLQTGFDGYTF.

This chain links TRBV5-1 with TRBJ1-3; D remains unclear. The V gene lost 4 bases and the J gene lost 8 bases, with 7 bases spanning the gap. The V gene's germline CDR1 is SGHRS and CDR2 YFSETQ. CDR3 length: 11 residues. CDR3 protein: CASSRGDTIYF. The CDR3 DNA sequence: TGCGCCAGCAGCCGCGGGGACACCATATATTTT.

This chain links TRBV7-6 with TRBJ1-1; unclear D gene. Germline CDR1 is SGHVS and CDR2 is FNYEAQ. V was trimmed by 0 bases and J by 3 bases, leaving 8 bases between them. The CDR3 covers 14 residues. For the CDR3, the DNA is TGTGCCAGCAGCTTAGCCGGGCCGGACACTGAAGCTTTCTTT. Its translation is CASSLAGPDTEAFF.

The V and J genes are TRBV29-1 and TRBJ1-1; no reliable D call. From germline, CDR1 is SQVTM and CDR2 ANQGSEA. With 7 bases removed from V and 3 bases from J, the gap between germline ends came to 15 bases. The CDR3 consists of 13 residues. The CDR3: CSGSQAQDTEAFF. The DNA for the CDR3 is TGCAGCGGTAGTCAGGCCCAGGACACTGAAGCTTTCTTT.

This chain links TRBV5-6 with TRBJ2-1, with D unclear. CDR1 SGHDT and CDR2 YYEEEE come from the germline V gene. The CDR3 spans 12 residues. V was trimmed by 7 bases and J by 7 bases, leaving 12 bases between them. The CDR3 loop is CASHWGGNEQFF. The CDR3 nucleotides read TGTGCCAGCCACTGGGGTGGAAATGAGCAGTTCTTC.

The rearrangement links TRBV5-1 to TRBJ2-3; D might be TRBD2 (5 bases). The CDR3 is 15 amino acids. In germline, CDR1 is SGHRS, CDR2 YFSETQ. V was trimmed by 2 bases and J by 0 bases, leaving 10 bases between them. The CDR3 DNA reads TGCGCCAGCAGCTTTGGGAGCGTTAGCACAGATACGCAGTATTTT. Protein: CASSFGSVSTDTQYF.

V usage is TRBV18 and J usage is TRBJ1-4; D is ambiguous. The CDR3 consists of 14 residues. CDR1 is KGHSH, CDR2 LQKENI, per germline. Trimming took off 4 bases at V and 7 bases at J, with 13 bases between the two ends. CDR3 in DNA: TGTGCCAGCTCACAGCGGAGATCATTTGAAAAACTGTTTTTT. This encodes CASSQRRSFEKLFF.

The chain links TRBV6-4 to TRBJ1-1, with no clear D. This CDR3 comprises 13 residues. CDR1 is MRHNA, CDR2 SNTAGT, per germline. The V and J ends lost 2 bases and 0 bases respectively, with 4 bases between them. The CDR3 loop is CASSDGVNTEAFF. The CDR3 DNA reads TGTGCCAGCAGTGACGGGGTGAACACTGAAGCTTTCTTT.

This chain connects TRBV7-2 to TRBJ1-1; maybe TRBD1 (6 bases). The CDR3 length is 15 residues. Germline V gives CDR1 SGHTA, CDR2 FQGNSA. Trimming pared 9 bases from V and 0 bases from J, leaving 17 bases between. Here the CDR3 reads CASNPQGWMNTEAFF. The CDR3 region has the DNA TGTGCCAGTAACCCCCAGGGGTGGATGAACACTGAAGCTTTCTTT.

The chain recombines TRBV11-3 with TRBJ1-1; D gene unclear. The CDR3 is 15 amino acids. Trimming took off 0 bases at V and 4 bases at J, with 12 bases between the two ends. The germline CDR1 and CDR2 sequences are SGHNT and YENEEA. CDR3 coding DNA: TGTGCCAGCAGCTTAGAAGGTAATGCGGGCACTGAAGCTTTCTTT. Protein: CASSLEGNAGTEAFF.

The chain combines TRBV6-4 with TRBJ1-1; 10 bases align to TRBD1. Germline loops: CDR1 MRHNA, CDR2 SNTAGT. The CDR3 has 17 amino acids. Losses at the gene ends were 3 bases for V and 5 bases for J; bases not matched to a gene: 12. The CDR3 bases are TGTGCCAGCAGTGAGGCCCTTTCCGGGACAGGGGCAACTGAAGCTTTCTTT. Protein sequence: CASSEALSGTGATEAFF.